These 31 T cell receptor beta chains were sequenced from one sample in a study of technical replicates of blood from a handful of donors. Sequenced by immunoSEQ multiplex PCR; TCRdb stores in-frame clones only, minus some. The sample records roughly 100,000 clones, 96% being singletons. The sample comprised T cells isolated from PBMCs. The receptors derive from a human donor in good health.

V usage is TRBV6-4 and J usage is TRBJ1-5; 8 nucleotides agree with TRBD1. Trimming cost V 8 bases and J 1 base; bases outside gene matches: 16. This CDR3 comprises 18 residues. CDR1 MRHNA and CDR2 SNTAGT come from the germline V gene. CDR3 amino acids: CASRWYGTGGISNQPQHF. Here the CDR3 DNA reads TGTGCCAGCCGGTGGTATGGTACAGGGGGTATCAGCAATCAGCCCCAGCATTTT.

The rearrangement links TRBV7-3 to TRBJ2-1, with 10 bases aligning to TRBD1. The CDR3 is 16 amino acids. The germline gives CDR1 SGHTA, CDR2 FQGTGA. J was trimmed by 7 bases and V by 5 bases; bases with no gene match: 11. As DNA, the CDR3 is TGTGCCAGCAGCCCGAGTCGACAGGGGGCCTGGAATGAGCAGTTCTTC. Residues: CASSPSRQGAWNEQFF.

The chain has TRBV9 and TRBJ1-5, with D possibly TRBD1 on 6 matching bases. There are 12 residues in the CDR3. V was clipped by 8 bases and J by 7 bases, with 13 bases between them. The germline V gene has CDR1 SGDLS and CDR2 YYNGEE. CDR3 residues: CARQGCQQPQHF. In nucleotides, the CDR3 is TGTGCCAGACAGGGTTGTCAACAGCCCCAGCATTTT.

V and J are TRBV5-8 and TRBJ2-7, with 15 bases aligning to TRBD2. V dropped 6 bases and J dropped 8; count of bases not matched to a gene: 9. The CDR3 totals 15 residues. Per germline, CDR1 SGHTS and CDR2 YDEGEE. CDR3 in DNA: TGTGCCAGCAACCTAGGACTAGCGGGAGGGGAGCAGCAGTACTTC. Translation gives CASNLGLAGGEQQYF.

The chain joins TRBV2 to TRBJ2-7, with D perhaps matching TRBD1 (5 bases). Germline V gives CDR1 SNHLY, CDR2 FYNNEI. Between the trimmed V and J ends, which lost 4 bases and 3 bases, there was a span of 10 bases. The CDR3 runs to 13 residues. DNA of the CDR3: TGTGCCAGCAGTGGAACAGGAAACTACGAGCAGTACTTC. This encodes CASSGTGNYEQYF.

J is TRBJ2-7 and V is TRBV7-6; 7 bases match TRBD2. Germline CDR1 and CDR2: SGHVS and FNYEAQ. The CDR3 loop spans 14 amino acids. Germline trimming cut 5 bases from V and 4 bases from J; bases unmatched to any gene: 8. The CDR3 region has the DNA TGTGCCAGCAGCCGATGGGGGGGAAATTACGAGCAGTACTTC. Translation gives CASSRWGGNYEQYF. The variable domain in full, completed from reference TRBV7-6 and TRBJ2-7, reads GAGVSQSPRYKVTKRGQDVALRCDPISGHVSLYWYRQALGQGPEFLTYFNYEAQQDKSGLPNDRFSAERPEGSISTLTIQRTEQRDSAMYRCASSRWGGNYEQYFGPGTRLTVT.

The J gene is TRBJ2-3, the V gene TRBV15, with 15 bases lining up with TRBD2. J was trimmed by 2 bases and V by 5 bases; bases with no gene match: 5. Germline V CDR1 and CDR2: LNHNV, YYDKDF (reference sequence). The length of the CDR3 is 17 residues. The CDR3 DNA follows: TGTGCCACCAGCGGAGGACTAGCGGGGGGGTCCACAGATACGCAGTATTTT. It is translated as CATSGGLAGGSTDTQYF.

The chain employs TRBV5-4 and TRBJ1-1; D is unresolved. Germline assignment: CDR1 SGHNT and CDR2 YYREEE (reference sequence). Trimming removed 4 bases from V and 2 bases from J, with 12 bases in between. This CDR3 spans 14 amino acids. In DNA form, the CDR3 reads TGTGCCAGCAGCCTTTCTCAGGCAAACACTGAAGCTTTCTTT. It translates to CASSLSQANTEAFF.

This clone was seen a few times. The chain links TRBV5-1 to TRBJ1-5; possibly TRBD1 for D (5 bases). Deletions cut 1 base from V and 1 base from J, with 9 bases between. CDR1 is SGHRS, CDR2 YFSETQ, per germline. This CDR3 is built from 15 residues. CDR3 sequence reads: CASSLMAGSNQPQHF. The CDR3 coding sequence is TGCGCCAGCAGCTTGATGGCAGGGAGCAATCAGCCCCAGCATTTT.

The chain joins TRBV6-1 to TRBJ1-2; TRBD1 matches at 7 bases. There are 14 residues in the CDR3. The germline gives CDR1 MNHNS, CDR2 SASEGT. With V trimmed by 3 bases and J by 8 bases, 9 bases remained unmatched. The CDR3 here is CASSDYSGGWGYTF. The CDR3 DNA follows: TGTGCCAGCAGTGATTATTCAGGGGGATGGGGCTACACCTTC.

This chain joins TRBV19 and TRBJ2-4; 7 bases map to TRBD2. This CDR3 contains 13 residues. V lost 6 bases and J lost 5; bases outside the gene matches: 4. Germline V lookup: CDR1 LNHDA, CDR2 SQIVND (reference sequence). The CDR3, as DNA: TGTGCCAGTAGAGAGGGAGGGGAAAACATTCAGTACTTC. As protein: CASREGGENIQYF.

This chain links TRBV14 with TRBJ2-3, with 10 bases aligning to TRBD1. Germline V gives CDR1 SGHDN, CDR2 FVKESK. Trimming took 8 bases from V and 4 from J; bases not matched to a gene: 6. The CDR3 has 14 residues. The CDR3 bases are TGTGCCAGCGCCCGGGACAGGGGTGCAGATACGCAGTATTTT. Translating it yields CASARDRGADTQYF.

The chain couples TRBV5-1 to TRBJ2-1; weak D call: TRBD1 (6 bases). CDR1 and CDR2 from the germline V gene are SGHRS and YFSETQ. The CDR3 extends over 15 amino acids. Trimming left V 0 bases short and J 5 bases short, with 12 bases between. The CDR3: CASSLAQGSHNEQFF. The CDR3 bases are TGCGCCAGCAGCTTGGCGCAGGGGTCCCACAATGAGCAGTTCTTC.

The CDR3 reads CASSSMRINEKLFF. The CDR3 DNA is TGTGCCAGCAGTTCTATGAGGATTAATGAAAAACTGTTTTTT. This sequence joins TRBV6-6 and TRBJ1-4, with D unclear. V was pared by 4 bases and J by 4 bases, with 10 bases between. CDR3 size: 14 residues. The germline CDR1 and CDR2 sequences are MNHNY and SVGAGI (reference sequence).

This clone has a single count. The chain links TRBV9 to TRBJ2-7, with TRBD2 as a possible D gene (5 bases). Germline V CDR1 and CDR2: SGDLS, YYNGEE. The V gene lost 0 bases and the J gene lost 0 bases, with 10 bases spanning the gap. The CDR3 loop spans 15 amino acids. The CDR3 nucleotides read TGTGCCAGCAGCGTAGCAGGAGGTGGCTCCTACGAGCAGTACTTC. Protein product: CASSVAGGGSYEQYF.

This clone turned up a few times. The rearrangement links TRBV6-5 to TRBJ1-1, with D possibly matching TRBD1 (6 bases). Germline lookup yields CDR1 MNHEY and CDR2 SVGAGI. Trimming stripped 0 bases from V and 3 bases from J, with 11 bases between. The CDR3 spans 15 residues. CDR3 in amino acids: CASSYSNRADTEAFF. The DNA of the CDR3 is TGTGCCAGCAGTTACTCGAACAGGGCGGACACTGAAGCTTTCTTT.

The V call is TRBV5-1, the J call TRBJ1-1; TRBD1 is a possible D gene (6 bases). Germline V lookup: CDR1 SGHRS, CDR2 YFSETQ. CDR3 length equals 17 residues. V shed 3 bases and J shed 0 bases, with 18 bases lying between them. In DNA, the CDR3 is TGCGCCAGCAGCTATGGGGGGGGCGAAATCTTGAACACTGAAGCTTTCTTT. Its protein is CASSYGGGEILNTEAFF.

This sequence joins TRBV29-1 and TRBJ2-3; D call uncertain. Trimming removed 5 bases at V and 6 bases at J, with 9 bases between. The CDR3 runs to 11 residues. In germline, CDR1 is SQVTM, CDR2 ANQGSEA. The DNA of the CDR3 is TGCAGCGTTCTGCCTAAGGATACGCAGTATTTT. This codes for CSVLPKDTQYF.

The rearrangement links TRBV9 to TRBJ2-3; tentative D call: TRBD1 (5 bases). Germline-derived CDR1 and CDR2 are SGDLS and YYNGEE. There are 14 residues in the CDR3. The germline V and J ends were trimmed by 6 bases and 7 bases, with 18 bases remaining between them. Here the CDR3 reads CASNSQGHPHTQYF. The CDR3 DNA is TGTGCCAGCAACAGCCAAGGACACCCTCATACGCAGTATTTT.

This chain joins TRBV7-9 and TRBJ2-7; 7 positions match TRBD2. The CDR3 spans 15 residues. V trimming: 5 bases; J trimming: 4 bases; junction bases outside the gene matches: 11. Germline V gene sequence: CDR1 SEHNR, CDR2 FQNEAQ (reference sequence). Written as DNA, the CDR3 is TGTGCCAGCAGCGCCAGTGGGGGGAGGGATTACGAGCAGTACTTC. Its translation: CASSASGGRDYEQYF. Complete variable domain (other parts from reference TRBV7-9 and TRBJ2-7): DTGVSQNPRHKITKRGQNVTFRCDPISEHNRLYWYRQTLGQGPEFLTYFQNEAQLEKSRLLSDRFSAERPKGSFSTLEIQRTEQGDSAMYLCASSASGGRDYEQYFGPGTRLTVT.

This chain links TRBV19 with TRBJ2-3, with TRBD2 as a possible D gene (6 bases). The CDR3 consists of 18 residues. From germline, CDR1 is LNHDA and CDR2 SQIVND (reference sequence). The V gene lost 3 bases and the J gene lost 3 bases, with 22 bases spanning the gap. CDR3: CASSINPITPGVTDTQYF. CDR3 DNA sequence: TGTGCCAGTAGTATTAATCCCATCACGCCGGGGGTAACAGATACGCAGTATTTT.

CDR3 in DNA: TGTGCCAGCAGCTTACCGGGACTAGCGTCCGGGGAGCTGTTTTTT. This translates into CASSLPGLASGELFF. The chain has TRBV11-2 and TRBJ2-2, with 10 bases fitting TRBD2. J lost 6 bases, V lost 2 bases, and 3 bases had no gene match. This CDR3 is built from 15 residues. Germline lookup yields CDR1 SGHAT and CDR2 FQNNGV.

The rearrangement links TRBV5-4 to TRBJ1-2, with D tentatively TRBD1 (6 bases). The CDR3 is made up of 13 amino acids. Deletions cut 3 bases from V and 7 bases from J, with 13 bases between. The germline V gene has CDR1 SGHNT and CDR2 YYREEE (reference sequence). CDR3 in amino acids: CASSSLNRAGYTF. The CDR3 bases are TGTGCCAGCAGCTCCTTAAACAGGGCTGGCTACACCTTC.

The chain couples TRBV27 to TRBJ2-3; 14 bases fit TRBD2. This CDR3 has 17 residues. Per the germline V gene, CDR1 is MNHEY and CDR2 is SMNVEV (reference sequence). Trimming removed 1 base from V and 3 bases from J; junction bases left unmatched: 3. The CDR3 bases are TGTGCCAGCAGTTTATTGGGACTAGCGGGAGTGACAGATACGCAGTATTTT. Amino acid sequence: CASSLLGLAGVTDTQYF.

In DNA form, the CDR3 reads TGTGCCAGCAGCGTAGCCCCACTAGCCAAAAACATTCAGTACTTC. As protein: CASSVAPLAKNIQYF. The chain is built from TRBV9 and TRBJ2-4; D gene ambiguous. This CDR3 comprises 15 residues. V gave up 0 bases and J gave up 0 bases, with 7 bases separating them. Germline V gene data show CDR1 as SGDLS and CDR2 as YYNGEE.

The rearrangement joins TRBV9 to TRBJ1-1; D is perhaps TRBD1 (5 bases). CDR3 length equals 13 residues. Germline V gene sequence: CDR1 SGDLS, CDR2 YYNGEE. V was trimmed by 0 bases and J by 8 bases, leaving 11 bases between them. CDR3 loop: CASSVATATEAFF. CDR3 coding DNA: TGTGCCAGCAGCGTAGCGACAGCCACAGAAGCTTTCTTT. The full variable domain, in which reference TRBV9 and TRBJ1-1 provide the parts outside the CDR3, is DSGVTQTPKHLITATGQRVTLRCSPRSGDLSVYWYQQSLDQGLQFLIQYYNGEERAKGNILERFSAQQFPDLHSELNLSSLELGDSALYFCASSVATATEAFFGQGTRLTVV.

V is TRBV11-2 and J is TRBJ2-1, with 12 positions matching TRBD2. Germline loops: CDR1 SGHAT, CDR2 FQNNGV. The CDR3 loop spans 14 amino acids. J gave up 15 bases and V 6 bases, and 12 bases lay outside the gene matches. This CDR3 reads CASRSLAGGQGRFF. The CDR3 nucleotides read TGTGCCAGCAGATCACTAGCGGGAGGTCAGGGTAGGTTCTTC.

The chain carries TRBV9 and TRBJ1-3; D remains unclear. The germline V gene has CDR1 SGDLS and CDR2 YYNGEE. V lost 0 bases to trimming and J lost 0 bases, with 13 bases between them. The CDR3 is made up of 17 amino acids. This chain's CDR3 is CASSVDPGLSSGNTIYF. CDR3 bases: TGTGCCAGCAGCGTAGACCCCGGACTGAGCTCTGGAAACACCATATATTTT.

The chain recombines TRBV28 with TRBJ1-2; TRBD1 matches at 8 bases. Trimming took 4 bases from V and 8 from J; bases not matched to a gene: 6. Germline CDR1 is MDHEN and CDR2 is SYDVKM. There are 13 residues in the CDR3. CDR3 DNA sequence: TGTGCCAGCAGTTCCCAACAGGGGGGCGGCTACACCTTC. Protein sequence: CASSSQQGGGYTF.

V is TRBV6-5 and J is TRBJ1-6; D ambiguous. This CDR3 is 15 amino acids long. The germline V gene has CDR1 MNHEY and CDR2 SVGAGI. Trimming took 5 bases from V and 4 from J, leaving 12 bases between them. As DNA, the CDR3 is TGTGCCAGCAGTCGGGTTCCCCCTTATAATTCACCCCTCCACTTT. Translation gives CASSRVPPYNSPLHF.

The genes are TRBV15 and TRBJ1-5; 7 bases align to TRBD1. V trimming: 4 bases; J trimming: 1 base; junction bases outside the gene matches: 7. Germline lookup yields CDR1 LNHNV and CDR2 YYDKDF (reference sequence). The CDR3 has 16 residues. The CDR3 sequence is CATSTRTGASNQPQHF. The CDR3, as DNA: TGTGCCACCAGCACCCGAACAGGGGCGAGCAATCAGCCCCAGCATTTT.